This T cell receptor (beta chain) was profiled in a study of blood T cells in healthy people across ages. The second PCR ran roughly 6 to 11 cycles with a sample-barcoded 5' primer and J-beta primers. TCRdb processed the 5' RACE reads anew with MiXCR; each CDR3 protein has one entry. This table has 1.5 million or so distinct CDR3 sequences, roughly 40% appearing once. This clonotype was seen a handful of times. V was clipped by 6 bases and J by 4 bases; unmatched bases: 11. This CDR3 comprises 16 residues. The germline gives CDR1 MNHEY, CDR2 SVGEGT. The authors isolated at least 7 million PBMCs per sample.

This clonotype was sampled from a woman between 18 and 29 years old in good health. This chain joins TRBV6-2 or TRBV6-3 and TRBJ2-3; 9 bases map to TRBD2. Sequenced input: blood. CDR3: CASRPRGSGSSDTQYF. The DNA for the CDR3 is TGTGCCAGCAGGCCCCGGGGTAGCGGGAGTTCAGATACGCAGTATTTT.